This T cell receptor (beta chain) was captured in a study of blood T cell repertoires in COVID-19. Study details: Spain, Italy and the United States supplied samples that represented acute and convalescent COVID-19. The analysed material was cDNA or gDNA that came from T cells, B-cell-depleted T cells, or PBMCs.

Trimming took 5 bases from V and 1 from J; bases not matched to a gene: 6. The CDR3 totals 15 residues. Germline lookup yields CDR1 SGHTA and CDR2 FQGTGA. Measured with immunoSEQ multiplex PCR; TCRdb has only the in-frame clones, and not every one. The repertoire holds hundreds of thousands of clones, with about four fifths as singletons. Material for sequencing was peripheral blood. This chain uses TRBV7-3 with TRBJ2-3; 7 bases match TRBD2. The source is a woman between 35 and 50 years old with active or convalescent COVID-19. Here the CDR3 reads CASSPDSGGTDTQYF. DNA for the CDR3: TGTGCCAGCAGCCCTGACAGCGGGGGCACAGATACGCAGTATTTT.